The next 9 T cell receptor beta chains were all read from a single sample in a study of cytomegalovirus exposure and HLA in healthy donors. PCR employed 60 Vbeta and 13 Jbeta primers. TCRdb keeps only in-frame clones here, not all; method: immunoSEQ multiplex PCR. The sample holds under 150,000 clones, 75% to 85% seen once. The sequenced sample consisted of PBMCs. Receptor source: a male donor in good health and CMV-seropositive.

CDR3 DNA: TGTGCCAGCGCGGGAGGGGATAGCACAGATACGCAGTATTTT. Amino acids: CASAGGDSTDTQYF. The chain recombines TRBV9 with TRBJ2-3; 9 nucleotides agree with TRBD2. Germline CDR1 reads SGDLS; CDR2 reads YYNGEE. Trimming at V came to 7 bases and at J to 0 bases, leaving 3 bases not matched to a gene. The CDR3 loop spans 14 amino acids.

The V gene is TRBV6-1, the J gene TRBJ2-1; maybe TRBD1 (6 bases). Between the trimmed V and J ends, which lost 7 bases and 4 bases, there was a span of 11 bases. In germline, CDR1 is MNHNS, CDR2 SASEGT. The CDR3 totals 13 residues. The CDR3 sequence: CASMGATYNEQFF. In DNA form, the CDR3 reads TGTGCCAGCATGGGGGCCACTTACAATGAGCAGTTCTTC.

This clone was counted once. A junction end diverges from the germline sequence, so it may reflect a read error. This chain joins TRBV7-2 and TRBJ2-6, with TRBD1 identical over 9 bases. The CDR3 sequence is 17 residues long. Germline loops: CDR1 SGHTA, CDR2 FQGNSA. In DNA, the CDR3 is TGTGCCAGCAGACCAGGGACAGGGTACTCTGGGGCCAACGGCCTGACTTTC. It is translated as CASRPGTGYSGANGLTF.

This clone appeared once. V and J are TRBV7-9 and TRBJ2-6; the D gene is possibly TRBD2 (7 bases). V dropped 7 bases and J dropped 4 bases, with 14 bases sitting between them. This CDR3 contains 15 residues. The germline gives CDR1 SEHNR, CDR2 FQNEAQ (reference sequence). CDR3 residues: CASTKGGYGANVLTF. The DNA for the CDR3 is TGTGCCAGCACCAAGGGGGGGTACGGGGCCAACGTCCTGACTTTC.

The chain joins TRBV4-3 to TRBJ2-6; perhaps TRBD2 as D (5 bases). Germline values: CDR1 LGHNA, CDR2 YSLEER. V was pared by 0 bases and J by 3 bases, with 9 bases between. This CDR3 region has 16 residues. The CDR3 loop reads CASSQDTRVGANVLTF. In DNA, the CDR3 is TGCGCCAGCAGCCAAGATACGAGGGTTGGGGCCAACGTCCTGACTTTC.

The V gene is TRBV4-3, the J gene TRBJ2-7; 7 bases line up with TRBD2. The CDR3 is 16 amino acids. V was clipped by 0 bases and J by 4 bases; unmatched bases: 9. Germline V gene data show CDR1 as LGHNA and CDR2 as YSLEER. The CDR3 reads CASSQEWAGVGYEQYF. For the CDR3, the DNA is TGCGCCAGCAGCCAAGAATGGGCGGGAGTCGGTTACGAGCAGTACTTC.

V usage is TRBV27 and J usage is TRBJ2-1, with 9 bases matching TRBD2. V gave up 8 bases and J gave up 0 bases; unmatched junction bases: 5. This CDR3 spans 15 amino acids. CDR1 MNHEY and CDR2 SMNVEV come from the germline V gene (reference sequence). CDR3 coding DNA: TGTGCCAGCGGGAGACTAGCGGCCTCCTACAATGAGCAGTTCTTC. Translated, it gives CASGRLAASYNEQFF.

The chain carries TRBV7-6 and TRBJ2-3; a possible D gene is TRBD1 (6 bases). The CDR3 runs to 15 residues. Germline V CDR1 and CDR2: SGHVS, FNYEAQ. V gave up 1 base and J gave up 3 bases, with 11 bases separating them. In DNA form, the CDR3 reads TGTGCCAGCAGCTTAGTGGGAGACAGGACAGATACGCAGTATTTT. It specifies CASSLVGDRTDTQYF.

This clone was seen once. The rearrangement joins TRBV28 to TRBJ2-1; 9 bases fit TRBD1. CDR1 MDHEN and CDR2 SYDVKM come from the germline V gene. This CDR3 is built from 18 residues. The trim removed 5 bases at V and 2 bases at J, leaving 13 bases unmatched. CDR3 nucleotide sequence: TGTGCCAGCAGTACGAAACATCCACGGACAGGGGCCTACAATGAGCAGTTCTTC. It yields the protein CASSTKHPRTGAYNEQFF.